Listed here are 22 T cell receptor beta chains from one sample, sequenced in a study of T-cell memory formation after mild COVID-19. Via MiXCR, TCRdb re-called the 5' RACE reads, giving one row per CDR3 protein. The repertoire holds 470,000 or so distinct CDR3 sequences, with around 18% as singletons. The material sequenced was PBMCs or a T cell subset sorted from them (not recorded which). These receptors came from an adult woman who had mild COVID-19 (a few samples of this study predate the infection). Cell type and time point are not known.

The chain carries TRBV3-1 and TRBJ1-2; no clear D. V dropped 0 bases and J dropped 4 bases, with 15 bases sitting between them. The CDR3 covers 16 residues. Germline CDR1 reads LGHDT; CDR2 reads YNNKEL (reference sequence). The CDR3 DNA reads TGTGCCAGCAGCCAAGATCTAGTCTTTCGCGGCTATGGCTACACCTTC. This encodes CASSQDLVFRGYGYTF.

V and J are TRBV30 and TRBJ2-1; no firm D call. The CDR3 consists of 15 residues. Looked up from germline, CDR1 is GTSNPN and CDR2 is SVGIG (reference sequence). Trimming cost V 0 bases and J 6 bases, with 15 bases left between them. The CDR3 sequence: CAWSVMTGFGNEQFF. DNA for the CDR3: TGTGCCTGGAGTGTTATGACCGGGTTTGGCAATGAGCAGTTCTTC.

V is TRBV4-2 and J is TRBJ2-7; no reliable D call. The CDR3 is made up of 13 amino acids. With 3 bases removed from V and 3 bases from J, the gap between germline ends came to 9 bases. Germline V gives CDR1 LGHNA, CDR2 YNFKEQ. Here the CDR3 reads CASSHAVGYEQYF. DNA for the CDR3: TGTGCCAGCAGCCATGCCGTGGGCTACGAGCAGTACTTC.

This clonotype showed up just a few times. The chain employs TRBV7-2 and TRBJ2-5; 7 bases are shared with TRBD2. The J segment lost 5 bases and the V segment lost 5 bases, leaving 5 bases of the junction unmatched. CDR3 length: 13 residues. Germline V gene sequence: CDR1 SGHTA, CDR2 FQGNSA. The CDR3 sequence: CASSPWGGETQYF. The CDR3 DNA is TGTGCCAGCAGCCCGTGGGGGGGGGAGACCCAGTACTTC.

The chain combines TRBV5-6 with TRBJ2-7; perhaps D is TRBD1 or TRBD2 (7 bases each). The V end was cut by 1 base, the J end by 0 bases, with 14 bases between. CDR1 SGHDT and CDR2 YYEEEE come from the germline V gene. The CDR3 extends over 16 amino acids. CDR3 DNA sequence: TGTGCCAGCAGCTTGCGTCAGGGGGGGCCCTCCTACGAGCAGTACTTC. It translates to CASSLRQGGPSYEQYF.

This clonotype was seen a few times. This chain links TRBV9 with TRBJ1-1; D uncertain. The ends were cut back, 3 bases at V and 1 base at J, with 7 bases in the middle. The CDR3 contains 13 residues. Germline CDR1 SGDLS, CDR2 YYNGEE. This chain's CDR3 is CASSAPGNTEAFF. The CDR3 DNA is TGTGCCAGCAGCGCCCCCGGGAACACTGAAGCTTTCTTT.

The chain recombines TRBV15 with TRBJ2-5; no clear D gene. CDR3 size: 15 residues. The germline V gene encodes CDR1 LNHNV and CDR2 YYDKDF (reference sequence). Between the trimmed V and J ends, which lost 5 bases and 0 bases, there was a span of 13 bases. The chain's CDR3 is CATSGRYGYQETQYF. CDR3 sequence (DNA): TGTGCCACCAGCGGCCGATATGGATACCAAGAGACCCAGTACTTC. Together with reference TRBV15 and TRBJ2-5, the CDR3 gives the full variable domain: DAMVIQNPRYQVTQFGKPVTLSCSQTLNHNVMYWYQQKSSQAPKLLFHYYDKDFNNEADTPDNFQSRRPNTSFCFLDIRSPGLGDTAMYLCATSGRYGYQETQYFGPGTRLLVL.

This clonotype was seen only a few times. The chain links TRBV6-5 to TRBJ1-6; 8 positions agree with TRBD1. CDR3 size: 14 residues. Germline CDR1 and CDR2: MNHEY and SVGAGI. J gave up 8 bases and V 4 bases, and 4 bases lay outside the gene matches. This CDR3 reads CASSFGQGDSPLHF. The CDR3 DNA follows: TGTGCCAGCAGTTTCGGACAGGGTGATTCACCCCTCCACTTT.

The table lists this clonotype with a few counts. This rearrangement joins TRBV7-9 to TRBJ2-3, with a weak D call TRBD2 (5 bases). Germline V gives CDR1 SEHNR, CDR2 FQNEAQ (reference sequence). The CDR3 extends over 14 amino acids. V was cut by 5 bases and J by 5 bases, with 14 bases left in between. In DNA, the CDR3 is TGTGCCAGCAGCACGGGCCAGCGGTTAGATACGCAGTATTTT. Translating it yields CASSTGQRLDTQYF.

The genes are TRBV5-4 and TRBJ2-7; 8 bases are a match to TRBD1. The germline CDR1 and CDR2 sequences are SGHNT and YYREEE (reference sequence). The length of the CDR3 is 16 residues. V dropped 4 bases and J dropped 0; count of bases not matched to a gene: 9. The CDR3, as DNA: TGTGCCAGCAGCCCGGGACAGGAAGGAGTCTCCTACGAGCAGTACTTC. Translation: CASSPGQEGVSYEQYF.

V and J are TRBV6-5 and TRBJ2-5, with 10 bases that match TRBD2. CDR1 is MNHEY and CDR2 is SVGAGI in the germline V gene. With 5 bases clipped from V and 2 bases from J, the junction kept 5 bases outside the gene matches. The CDR3 runs to 15 residues. CDR3 bases: TGTGCCAGCAGTAAAAATAGCGGGAGGCAAGAGACCCAGTACTTC. Amino acids: CASSKNSGRQETQYF.

The genes are TRBV25-1 and TRBJ2-2; 8 bases are shared with TRBD1. This CDR3 contains 15 residues. Germline trimming cut 4 bases from V and 5 bases from J; bases unmatched to any gene: 6. CDR1 MGHDK and CDR2 SYGVNS come from the germline V gene. CDR3: CASSGQGLVTGELFF. DNA of the CDR3: TGTGCCAGCAGTGGACAGGGGCTGGTGACCGGGGAGCTGTTTTTT.

This clonotype was detected only a few times. V is TRBV7-3 and J is TRBJ2-1; D tentatively fits TRBD1 or TRBD2 (5 bases each). The CDR3 runs to 14 residues. Germline CDR1 SGHTA, CDR2 FQGTGA. V was shortened by 1 base and J by 10 bases, with 14 bases between the two germline ends. The CDR3 sequence is CASSLRDGHGEQFF. DNA of the CDR3: TGTGCCAGCAGCTTAAGGGACGGGCATGGCGAGCAGTTCTTC.

In its sample, this clonotype was seen a few times. V gene TRBV7-9 combines with J gene TRBJ1-1, with 7 bases matching TRBD1. The germline V gene encodes CDR1 SEHNR and CDR2 FQNEAQ (reference sequence). The CDR3 sequence is 15 residues long. Trimming removed 4 bases from V and 5 bases from J; junction bases left unmatched: 10. The CDR3 nucleotides read TGTGCCAGCAGCTCGACCCAGGACAGGAGGACTGAAGCTTTCTTT. Translation: CASSSTQDRRTEAFF.

This clonotype has a count of ten or more. This chain connects TRBV2 to TRBJ1-5; no clear D. This CDR3 is built from 14 residues. Germline V gives CDR1 SNHLY, CDR2 FYNNEI. The V gene lost 8 bases and the J gene lost 0 bases, with 11 bases spanning the gap. Written as DNA, the CDR3 is TGTGCCAGCGCCAGACTGAATAGCAATCAGCCCCAGCATTTT. This sequence encodes CASARLNSNQPQHF.

This clonotype was seen many times. The chain couples TRBV6-2 or TRBV6-3 to TRBJ1-1; 8 nucleotides agree with TRBD1. Per germline, CDR1 MNHEY and CDR2 SVGEGT. With V trimmed by 7 bases and J by 5 bases, 6 bases remained unmatched. There are 13 residues in the CDR3. CDR3 amino acids: CASNRQGWTEAFF. The CDR3 bases are TGTGCCAGCAATCGACAGGGGTGGACTGAAGCTTTCTTT.

This clonotype was found a few times. The chain links TRBV4-3 to TRBJ2-3; 8 positions match TRBD2. V lost 6 bases to trimming and J lost 5 bases; unmatched junction nucleotides: 4. Germline values: CDR1 LGHNA, CDR2 YSLEER. This CDR3 spans 13 amino acids. CDR3 loop: CASSSTSVDTQYF. CDR3 sequence (DNA): TGCGCCAGCAGTTCGACTAGCGTAGATACGCAGTATTTT.

The chain has TRBV2 and TRBJ2-7; D is undetermined. Trimming took 2 bases from V and 0 from J, leaving 8 bases between them. The CDR3 loop spans 14 amino acids. The germline V gene has CDR1 SNHLY and CDR2 FYNNEI. The CDR3 sequence: CASSENMSSYEQYF. The CDR3 DNA is TGTGCCAGCAGTGAAAATATGAGCTCCTACGAGCAGTACTTC.

The chain uses TRBV5-6 and TRBJ2-3; unclear D gene. This CDR3 spans 13 amino acids. V dropped 4 bases and J dropped 2 bases, with 8 bases sitting between them. The germline V gene encodes CDR1 SGHDT and CDR2 YYEEEE. In DNA, the CDR3 is TGTGCCAGCAGCCCCTGGAACACAGATACGCAGTATTTT. It yields the protein CASSPWNTDTQYF.

The table lists this clonotype with a few counts. J is TRBJ1-2 and V is TRBV6-1; 7 bases fit TRBD1. The junction had 7 bases not matched to a gene; V was cut back by 6 bases and J by 6 bases. CDR1 and CDR2 (germline): MNHNS, SASEGT. This CDR3 contains 13 residues. CDR3 region: CASRGDSRDGYTF. CDR3 DNA sequence: TGTGCCAGCAGGGGGGACAGTCGGGATGGCTACACCTTC.

The J gene is TRBJ2-4, the V gene TRBV27; D unresolved. Germline assignment: CDR1 MNHEY and CDR2 SMNVEV (reference sequence). V was pared by 2 bases and J by 0 bases, with 17 bases between. This CDR3 spans 18 amino acids. CDR3 in amino acids: CASSLQAPSFLAKNIQYF. The CDR3 nucleotides are TGTGCCAGCAGTTTACAGGCCCCCTCATTCTTAGCCAAAAACATTCAGTACTTC.

The V and J genes are TRBV6-1 and TRBJ1-2; perhaps TRBD1 as D (5 bases). The CDR3 spans 12 residues. The V gene lost 7 bases and the J gene lost 4 bases, with 10 bases spanning the gap. CDR1 is MNHNS, CDR2 SASEGT, per germline. The DNA of the CDR3 is TGTGCCAGCACCCCGGGGACCTATGGCTACACCTTC. It codes for CASTPGTYGYTF.